This paragraph covers one T cell receptor beta chain sequence. The antigen remains undetermined. Libraries were prepared by immunoSEQ multiplex PCR; TCRdb keeps only in-frame clonotypes and omits some of them. Of 70,000 to 90,000 clones listed, around 90% are singletons. The V gene's germline CDR1 is SGHTA and CDR2 FQGTGA. The CDR3 is 14 amino acids. The V end was cut by 0 bases, the J end by 4 bases, with 9 bases between. The sample originates from a study of T cell responses to AZD1222 COVID-19 vaccine. Study-wide findings and caveats: The donor cohort was predominantly white British with a female majority, and clonal diversity may have been underestimated. An increase in Spike-specific TCR breadth and depth was observed after two AZD1222 doses. Variant regions that are unmutated are reportedly the target of nearly half of spike-specific TCRs.

Second doses at about 4 or about 12 weeks were pooled. This chain connects TRBV7-3 to TRBJ1-1; D might be TRBD1 (6 bases). This sample comprised peripheral blood, obtained 28 days after the second AZD1222 dose. The clonotype comes from an adult who received the AZD1222 COVID-19 vaccine. CDR3 DNA: TGTGCCAGCAGCTTAACCGGGGGGGCCACTGAAGCTTTCTTT. Amino acid sequence: CASSLTGGATEAFF.